The 24 T cell receptor beta chains below were found in one sample sequenced in a study of T cells in Graves' hyperthyroidism and ophthalmopathy. Amplification yielded TCR beta CDR3 regions, with RNA transcripts as the source. TCR CDR3 underwent first-round RT-PCR with the HTBI primer set. From the multiplex PCR reads, TCRdb called clonotypes with MiXCR, one entry per CDR3 protein. The table shows under 400,000 distinct CDR3 sequences, with 15% to 19% occurring only once. Sequenced: blood. These receptors were collected from a woman younger than 30 with Graves' hyperthyroidism that later progressed to Graves' ophthalmopathy.

This clonotype has a count of ten or more. The chain carries TRBV20-1 and TRBJ1-1; D is possibly TRBD1 (5 bases). The CDR3 extends over 13 amino acids. Germline V gene lookup returns CDR1 DFQATT and CDR2 SNEGSKA (reference sequence). Trimming stripped 2 bases from V and 1 base from J, with 8 bases between. The chain's CDR3 is CSARRTPNTEAFF. CDR3 nucleotides: TGCAGTGCTAGACGGACACCGAACACTGAAGCTTTCTTT.

This clonotype came up a few times. The CDR3 sequence is CATSSRTGRETQYF. As DNA, the CDR3 is TGTGCCACCAGCAGTCGGACAGGGAGGGAGACCCAGTACTTC. The J gene is TRBJ2-5, the V gene TRBV15; 8 bases line up with TRBD1. The CDR3 extends over 14 amino acids. Germline loops: CDR1 LNHNV, CDR2 YYDKDF (reference sequence). Unmatched junction bases numbered 5, after V lost 3 bases and J lost 5 bases.

This clonotype was observed many times. This chain joins TRBV7-9 and TRBJ2-5; 10 nucleotides match TRBD1. Trimming cost V 4 bases and J 4 bases; bases outside gene matches: 6. From germline, CDR1 is SEHNR and CDR2 FQNEAQ (reference sequence). This CDR3 contains 15 residues. The CDR3 DNA is TGTGCCAGCAGCTCGGGGACAGGGGCTCGAGAGACCCAGTACTTC. Encoded protein: CASSSGTGARETQYF.

This clonotype was observed at least ten times. V is TRBV28 and J is TRBJ1-1; no clear D. Trimming cost V 3 bases and J 1 base, with 6 bases left between them. CDR1 and CDR2 (germline): MDHEN, SYDVKM. The length of the CDR3 is 13 residues. In nucleotides, the CDR3 is TGTGCCAGCAGTTTTCCCAGGAACACTGAAGCTTTCTTT. Its translation is CASSFPRNTEAFF.

This clonotype came up a few times. The DNA for the CDR3 is TGCAGTGCTAGGAACAGCGAGAGATCCTACGAGCAGTACTTC. Translation: CSARNSERSYEQYF. The chain uses TRBV20-1 and TRBJ2-7; D gene unclear. Per germline, CDR1 DFQATT and CDR2 SNEGSKA (reference sequence). The CDR3 consists of 14 residues. V gave up 3 bases and J gave up 1 base, with 13 bases separating them.

This clonotype has only a few counts. This may be a read error, as it is one base from a much larger clone. This rearrangement joins TRBV28 to TRBJ2-7, with 7 positions matching TRBD2. J gave up 5 bases and V 5 bases, and 9 bases lay outside the gene matches. The germline CDR1 and CDR2 sequences are MDHEN and SYDVKM. This CDR3 has 14 residues. CDR3: CASSPVREEDEQYF. The CDR3, as DNA: TGTGCCAGCAGTCCGGTCCGGGAGGAAGACGAGCAGTACTTC.

The chain couples TRBV12-5 to TRBJ1-3; D is unresolved. V was cut by 0 bases and J by 0 bases, with 12 bases left in between. The length of the CDR3 is 17 residues. CDR1 is LGHNT, CDR2 FRNRAP, per germline. The CDR3 loop reads CASGLVVDKLSGNTIYF. CDR3 in DNA: TGTGCTAGTGGTTTGGTAGTCGACAAGCTCTCTGGAAACACCATATATTTT. Full variable domain (missing parts from reference TRBV12-5 and TRBJ1-3): DARVTQTPRHKVTEMGQEVTMRCQPILGHNTVFWYRQTMMQGLELLAYFRNRAPLDDSGMPKDRFSAEMPDATLATLKIQPSEPRDSAVYFCASGLVVDKLSGNTIYFGEGSWLTVV.

Many counts were recorded for this clonotype. The J gene is TRBJ2-5, the V gene TRBV27; no clear D gene. The CDR3 sequence is 13 residues long. V lost 1 base and J 0 bases, leaving 3 bases between the germline ends. CDR1 and CDR2 from the germline V gene are MNHEY and SMNVEV (reference sequence). CDR3 sequence (DNA): TGTGCCAGCAGTTTATGGAACCAAGAGACCCAGTACTTC. As protein: CASSLWNQETQYF.

This clonotype was seen at least ten times. The chain employs TRBV7-9 and TRBJ2-5, with 12 bases that match TRBD2. The CDR3 spans 16 residues. Per germline, CDR1 SEHNR and CDR2 FQNEAQ (reference sequence). With 3 bases clipped from V and 5 bases from J, the junction kept 7 bases outside the gene matches. The DNA of the CDR3 is TGTGCCAGCAGCTTTCTAGCGGGAGGGCCCGGCGAGACCCAGTACTTC. The encoded protein is CASSFLAGGPGETQYF.

This clonotype has a handful of counts. The chain carries TRBV6-6 and TRBJ1-2; 7 bases line up with TRBD1. Germline V lookup: CDR1 MNHNY, CDR2 SVGAGI (reference sequence). The CDR3 covers 16 residues. V lost 0 bases, J lost 1 base, and 5 bases stayed unmatched. Here the CDR3 reads CASSYSTGADNYGYTF. CDR3 coding DNA: TGTGCCAGCAGTTACTCTACAGGGGCCGATAACTATGGCTACACCTTC.

The gene calls are TRBV10-3 and TRBJ1-3, with D possibly TRBD1 on 5 matching bases. Germline CDR1 is ENHRY and CDR2 is SYGVKD. Trimming took off 3 bases at V and 0 bases at J, with 12 bases between the two ends. The CDR3 is made up of 16 amino acids. CDR3 region: CAISERTGNSGNTIYF. The CDR3 DNA reads TGTGCCATCAGTGAACGAACAGGCAACTCTGGAAACACCATATATTTT.

In its sample, this clonotype was seen many times. A junction boundary mismatches the germline segment, possibly from a read error. This chain connects TRBV3-1 to TRBJ2-1; 13 nucleotides agree with TRBD2. Germline V gene data show CDR1 as LGHDT and CDR2 as YNNKEL (reference sequence). The CDR3 runs to 15 residues. This chain's CDR3 is CASSQGLAGVNEQFF. The CDR3 DNA reads as TGTGCCAGCAGTCAAGGACTAGCGGGAGTCAATGAGCAGTTCTTC.

The CDR3, as DNA: TGTGCCAGCAGCCGTGCTGGTATAGAGTCCGTAGAGACCCAGTACTTC. The encoded protein is CASSRAGIESVETQYF. The chain joins TRBV4-2 to TRBJ2-5; D gene unclear. Germline V gives CDR1 LGHNA, CDR2 YNFKEQ. The V end was cut by 4 bases, the J end by 4 bases, with 19 bases between. The CDR3 loop spans 16 amino acids.

This clonotype came up many times. V and J are TRBV7-2 and TRBJ2-5; a possible D gene is TRBD2 (6 bases). The CDR3 has 14 residues. The germline CDR1 and CDR2 sequences are SGHTA and FQGNSA. V dropped 4 bases and J dropped 6 bases, with 15 bases sitting between them. The CDR3: CASSWQREEKTQYF. The DNA of the CDR3 is TGTGCCAGCAGCTGGCAAAGGGAGGAGAAGACCCAGTACTTC.

There are many counts of this clonotype. The CDR3, as DNA: TGTGCCAGCAGCCGTCGGACAGGGGACGGCTACACCTTC. The encoded protein is CASSRRTGDGYTF. This chain joins TRBV3-1 and TRBJ1-2; 9 nucleotides agree with TRBD1. Trimming at V came to 4 bases and at J to 8 bases, leaving 5 bases not matched to a gene. Germline V CDR1 and CDR2: LGHDT, YNNKEL (reference sequence). The CDR3 sequence is 13 residues long.

This clonotype showed up many times. V usage is TRBV28 and J usage is TRBJ1-5; D call uncertain. This CDR3 has 15 amino acids. Germline V CDR1 and CDR2: MDHEN, SYDVKM. With 4 bases removed from V and 4 bases from J, the gap between germline ends came to 14 bases. The CDR3: CASSSPVVGNQPQHF. The CDR3 coding sequence is TGTGCCAGCAGTTCCCCGGTGGTGGGTAATCAGCCCCAGCATTTT.

This clonotype was detected many times. The chain is built from TRBV27 and TRBJ2-5; 8 nucleotides line up with TRBD2. This CDR3 is built from 16 residues. J lost 4 bases, V lost 5 bases, and 12 bases had no gene match. Germline CDR1 MNHEY, CDR2 SMNVEV (reference sequence). CDR3 amino acids: CASSLGSGRRGETQYF. The DNA of the CDR3 is TGTGCCAGCAGTCTGGGGAGCGGGAGACGTGGAGAGACCCAGTACTTC.

The chain employs TRBV12-5 and TRBJ1-2; D gene ambiguous. Germline values: CDR1 LGHNT, CDR2 FRNRAP. This CDR3 contains 14 residues. The V end lost 4 bases, the J end lost 0 bases, and 9 bases lay between the germline ends. This CDR3 reads CASGSDTANYGYTF. The CDR3, as DNA: TGTGCTAGTGGTTCAGACACAGCTAACTATGGCTACACCTTC.

This clonotype was found many times. The genes are TRBV7-2 and TRBJ1-1, with 11 nucleotides matching TRBD1. Germline CDR1 is SGHTA and CDR2 is FQGNSA. The junction had 2 bases not matched to a gene; V was cut back by 1 base and J by 4 bases. The CDR3 spans 15 residues. The CDR3 spells CASSLGTGGFTEAFF. The CDR3 nucleotides are TGTGCCAGCAGCTTAGGGACAGGGGGCTTCACTGAAGCTTTCTTT.

This clonotype has at least ten counts. The chain recombines TRBV28 with TRBJ2-7; 7 bases map to TRBD1. The CDR3 length is 14 residues. From germline, CDR1 is MDHEN and CDR2 SYDVKM. Losses at the gene ends were 6 bases for V and 0 bases for J; bases not matched to a gene: 5. The CDR3 sequence is CASSWTGSSYEQYF. Written as DNA, the CDR3 is TGTGCCAGCAGCTGGACAGGAAGCTCCTACGAGCAGTACTTC. Complete variable domain (other parts from reference TRBV28 and TRBJ2-7): DVKVTQSSRYLVKRTGEKVFLECVQDMDHENMFWYRQDPGLGLRLIYFSYDVKMKEKGDIPEGYSVSREKKERFSLILESASTNQTSMYLCASSWTGSSYEQYFGPGTRLTVT.

At least ten counts were recorded for this clonotype. The V and J genes are TRBV20-1 and TRBJ2-7; tentatively, D is TRBD1 or TRBD2 (6 bases each). Trimming took off 6 bases at V and 1 base at J, with 16 bases between the two ends. CDR3 length equals 14 residues. The germline CDR1 and CDR2 sequences are DFQATT and SNEGSKA (reference sequence). CDR3 nucleotides: TGCAGTGCCACTACAGGGCGGGGATCCTACGAGCAGTACTTC. Amino acid sequence: CSATTGRGSYEQYF.

On this clonotype: A much larger clone differs by one base, so this may be a read error. V gene TRBV2 combines with J gene TRBJ2-1; D possibly corresponds to TRBD2 (6 bases). The closer fit of TRBJ2-7 to the DNA end suggests the J call may be wrong. CDR3 length equals 15 residues. In germline, CDR1 is SNHLY, CDR2 FYNNEI. The chain's CDR3 is CASSEWPSGYNEQYF. The CDR3 region has the DNA TGTGCCAGCAGTGAATGGCCGAGCGGGTACAATGAGCAGTACTTC.

V and J are TRBV13 and TRBJ1-3; D remains ambiguous. The CDR3 has 12 amino acids. Germline CDR1 and CDR2: PRHDT and FYEKMQ (reference sequence). V lost 6 bases, J lost 4 bases, and 7 bases lay in between. CDR3 sequence: CASRDRGNTIYF. Here the CDR3 DNA reads TGTGCCAGCAGAGATCGAGGAAACACCATATATTTT.

The chain carries TRBV20-1 and TRBJ1-5; D unresolved. V lost 3 bases to trimming and J lost 1 base, with 10 bases between them. Looked up from germline, CDR1 is DFQATT and CDR2 is SNEGSKA (reference sequence). The CDR3 is 14 amino acids. The CDR3 nucleotides read TGCAGTGCTAGGAATAGACTAAGCAATCAGCCCCAGCATTTT. Translated: CSARNRLSNQPQHF.